This is a list of T cell receptor beta chains from one sample in a study of shared clonotypes between healthy human individuals. Sequenced by immunoSEQ multiplex PCR; TCRdb stores in-frame clones only, minus some. This sample carries about 680,000 clones, around 73% of them seen once, and the ten largest clones take around 1.8%. The specimen sequenced was memory CD4+ T cells sorted from blood. The receptors were gathered from a woman aged 25 to 39 in good health. Each CDR3 is given with its conserved first and last residue. Fields, in order: V gene, D gene, clone size, J gene, CDR3 protein, CDR3 DNA. The D gene is left open where the match is weak. Where a row states a size, it is once, few, many or the class of an expanded clone; other rows omit it.

>TRBV29-1|-|-|TRBJ2-7
CSVEDTVLEEQYF
TGCAGCGTTGAAGATACGGTTCTCGAGGAGCAGTACTTC
>TRBV2|-|-|TRBJ2-2
CASRAGAITGELFF
TGTGCCAGCAGAGCCGGGGCTATCACCGGGGAGCTGTTTTTT
>TRBV2|TRBD2|-|TRBJ2-3
CASSKGTSGRLADTQYF
TGTGCCAGCAGTAAGGGGACTAGCGGGAGACTCGCAGATACGCAGTATTTT
>TRBV7-9|-|few|TRBJ2-5
CASSGTSGTQYF
TGTGCCAGCAGCGGGACCTCGGGGACCCAGTACTTC
>TRBV7-2|-|-|TRBJ2-7
CASSLFGVSSYEQYF
TGTGCCAGCAGCCTCTTTGGGGTTTCCTCCTACGAGCAGTACTTC
>TRBV6-1|-|-|TRBJ1-5
CASSGFRGGNQPQHF
TGTGCCAGCAGTGGGTTCAGGGGTGGCAATCAGCCCCAGCATTTT
>TRBV28|TRBD1|few|TRBJ1-1
CASRDRIHTEAFF
TGTGCCAGCAGGGACAGGATTCACACTGAAGCTTTCTTT
>TRBV18|-|-|TRBJ1-5
CASSPLRAGQPQHF
TGTGCCAGCTCACCGCTCAGGGCAGGTCAGCCCCAGCATTTT
>TRBV7-2|-|-|TRBJ2-5
CASRAGETQYF
TGTGCCAGCAGGGCCGGGGAGACCCAGTACTTC
>TRBV19|TRBD2|-|TRBJ2-1
CASSIVAGGSPYNEQFF
TGTGCCAGTAGTATAGTAGCGGGAGGAAGCCCCTACAATGAGCAGTTCTTC
>TRBV28|-|-|TRBJ1-2
CASRPIGREGYGYTF
TGTGCCAGCAGACCGATTGGCAGGGAGGGCTATGGCTACACCTTC
>TRBV2|TRBD2|-|TRBJ2-7
CASSEHQGLAHF
TGTGCCAGCAGTGAACATCAGGGACTAGCGCACTTC
>TRBV6-1|TRBD2|-|TRBJ2-1
CASSETSGWYNEQFF
TGTGCCAGCAGTGAGACTAGCGGGTGGTACAATGAGCAGTTCTTC
>TRBV6-1|-|-|TRBJ2-7
CASSPLWSSYEQYF
TGTGCCAGCAGCCCTCTGTGGAGCTCCTACGAGCAGTACTTC
>TRBV30|-|-|TRBJ2-2
CASRRGTNTGELFF
TGTGCCTCCCGAAGGGGAACGAACACCGGGGAGCTGTTTTTT